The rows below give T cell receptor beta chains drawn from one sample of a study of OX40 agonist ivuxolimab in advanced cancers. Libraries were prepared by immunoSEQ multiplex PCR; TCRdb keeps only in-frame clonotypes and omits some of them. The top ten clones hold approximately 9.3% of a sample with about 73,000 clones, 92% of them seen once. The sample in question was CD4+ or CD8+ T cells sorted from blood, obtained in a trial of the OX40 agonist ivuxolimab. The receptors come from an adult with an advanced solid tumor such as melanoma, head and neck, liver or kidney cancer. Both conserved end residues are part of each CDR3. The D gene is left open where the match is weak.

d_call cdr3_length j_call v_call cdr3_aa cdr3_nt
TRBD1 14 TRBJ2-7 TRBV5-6 CASSFQGVSYEQYF TGTGCCAGCAGCTTTCAGGGGGTCTCCTACGAGCAGTACTTC
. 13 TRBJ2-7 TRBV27 CASSPLGVYEQYF TGTGCCAGCAGTCCCCTTGGGGTCTACGAGCAGTACTTC
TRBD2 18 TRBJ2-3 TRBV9 CASSARLAGVRQADTQYF TGTGCCAGCAGCGCCAGACTAGCGGGGGTTCGTCAGGCAGATACGCAGTATTTT
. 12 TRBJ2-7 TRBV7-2 CASSYFGYEQYF TGTGCCAGCAGCTACTTCGGATACGAGCAGTACTTC
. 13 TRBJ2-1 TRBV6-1 CAEGPSSYNEQFF TGTGCCGAGGGACCAAGCTCCTACAATGAGCAGTTCTTC
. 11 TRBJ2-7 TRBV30 CAWSELKEQYF TGTGCCTGGAGTGAGTTAAAAGAGCAGTACTTC
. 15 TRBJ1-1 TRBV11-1 CASSLEGPLNTEAFF TGTGCCAGCAGCTTAGAGGGACCTTTGAACACTGAAGCTTTCTTT
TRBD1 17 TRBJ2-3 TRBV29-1 CSVDGDRGQGGTDTQYF TGCAGCGTTGACGGCGACAGGGGGCAGGGGGGCACAGATACGCAGTATTTT
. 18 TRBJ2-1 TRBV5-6 CASSLEIRPETSYNEQFF TGTGCCAGCAGCTTGGAAATCCGTCCGGAGACCTCCTACAATGAGCAGTTCTTC
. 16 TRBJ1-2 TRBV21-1 CASSAKQGGVDYGYTF TGTGCCAGCAGCGCTAAACAGGGGGGGGTGGACTATGGCTACACCTTC
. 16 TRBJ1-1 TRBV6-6 CASSYGGRGENTEAFF TGTGCCAGCAGTTACGGTGGTCGGGGGGAGAACACTGAAGCTTTCTTT
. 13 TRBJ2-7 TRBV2 CATNRDTPYEQYF TGTGCCACCAACCGGGACACTCCCTACGAGCAGTACTTC
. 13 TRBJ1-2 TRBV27 CASSPTGYYGYTF TGTGCCAGCAGTCCCACGGGATACTATGGCTACACCTTC
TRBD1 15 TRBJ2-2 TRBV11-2 CASSLPGQRTGELFF TGTGCCAGCAGCTTGCCGGGACAGAGGACCGGGGAGCTGTTTTTT
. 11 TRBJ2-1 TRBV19 CASSINNEQFF TGTGCCAGTAGTATAAACAATGAGCAGTTCTTC